These 20 T cell receptor beta chains were all obtained from the same sample, sequenced in a study of T cell changes during pregnancy in multiple sclerosis. Clones were sequenced by immunoSEQ multiplex PCR, and TCRdb holds only the in-frame ones, with some missing. The sample lists more than 40,000 clones, roughly nine tenths seen once, with 1.5% in the top ten. The sample in question was peripheral blood, obtained in the first trimester of pregnancy. These receptor sequences come from a female donor in good health, enrolled as a control in a pregnancy study.

The chain has TRBV28 and TRBJ2-5, with a weak D call TRBD1 (5 bases). The CDR3 loop spans 12 amino acids. Germline V gene data show CDR1 as MDHEN and CDR2 as SYDVKM. With 6 bases removed from V and 4 bases from J, the gap between germline ends came to 9 bases. This CDR3 reads CASSLRGETQYF. The CDR3 nucleotides read TGTGCCAGCAGCCTTAGGGGAGAGACCCAGTACTTC.

This rearrangement joins TRBV5-8 to TRBJ2-3; TRBD2 matches 11 bases. J was trimmed by 2 bases and V by 5 bases; bases with no gene match: 4. CDR1 is SGHTS, CDR2 YDEGEE, per germline. The CDR3 totals 15 residues. Here the CDR3 reads CASRQTSGNTDTQYF. CDR3 bases: TGTGCCAGCAGGCAGACTAGCGGGAACACAGATACGCAGTATTTT.

The CDR3 sequence is CASSYLPGQGVYEQYF. CDR3 bases: TGTGCCAGCAGTTACTTACCGGGACAGGGGGTCTACGAGCAGTACTTC. The V gene is TRBV6-5, the J gene TRBJ2-7; 11 bases are a match to TRBD1. The V segment lost 1 base and the J segment 3 bases; nucleotides outside the gene matches: 5. Germline values: CDR1 MNHEY, CDR2 SVGAGI. The CDR3 runs 16 residues.

The V and J genes are TRBV25-1 and TRBJ2-2; the match to TRBD1 covers 9 bases. The V segment lost 8 bases and the J segment 5 bases; nucleotides outside the gene matches: 9. CDR1 and CDR2 (germline): MGHDK, SYGVNS. This CDR3 comprises 15 residues. DNA of the CDR3: TGTGCCAGCGGGTGGACAGGGACAGGGACCGGGGAGCTGTTTTTT. Translating it yields CASGWTGTGTGELFF.

V usage is TRBV13 and J usage is TRBJ2-7, with TRBD2 identical over 8 bases. CDR1 and CDR2 from the germline V gene are PRHDT and FYEKMQ (reference sequence). This CDR3 has 13 residues. The junction had 5 bases not matched to a gene; V was cut back by 4 bases and J by 6 bases. CDR3 sequence reads: CASSSWTSSEQYF. Written as DNA, the CDR3 is TGTGCCAGCAGCTCGTGGACTAGCAGCGAGCAGTACTTC.

The V and J genes are TRBV2 and TRBJ1-2, with 7 bases that match TRBD1. The CDR3 runs 14 residues. Losses at the gene ends were 6 bases for V and 2 bases for J; bases not matched to a gene: 6. Germline CDR1 SNHLY, CDR2 FYNNEI. CDR3 in amino acids: CASRTGTANYGYTF. CDR3 DNA: TGTGCCAGCAGGACCGGGACAGCAAACTATGGCTACACCTTC.

V is TRBV28 and J is TRBJ2-2; D may be TRBD1 (5 bases). The CDR3 sequence is 15 residues long. V shed 6 bases and J shed 6 bases, with 17 bases lying between them. Looked up from germline, CDR1 is MDHEN and CDR2 is SYDVKM. The CDR3 nucleotides are TGTGCCAGCAGCCCTGTCAGGGTTCAGGCCGGGGAGCTGTTTTTT. This encodes CASSPVRVQAGELFF.

The V gene is TRBV19, the J gene TRBJ1-5, with 9 bases that match TRBD1. Germline V gene lookup returns CDR1 LNHDA and CDR2 SQIVND (reference sequence). The J segment lost 4 bases and the V segment lost 3 bases, leaving 7 bases of the junction unmatched. CDR3 length: 16 residues. The CDR3: CASSIRGTGKNQPQHF. The CDR3 coding sequence is TGTGCCAGTAGTATCCGCGGGACAGGGAAGAATCAGCCCCAGCATTTT. The full variable domain, completed using reference TRBV19 and TRBJ1-5, is DGGITQSPKYLFRKEGQNVTLSCEQNLNHDAMYWYRQDPGQGLRLIYYSQIVNDFQKGDIAEGYSVSREKKESFPLTVTSAQKNPTAFYLCASSIRGTGKNQPQHFGDGTRLSIL.

The CDR3 DNA sequence: TGTGCCAGCAGGGCACTAGCGACCTTCTACGAGCAGTACTTC. Its translation is CASRALATFYEQYF. The chain is built from TRBV6-5 and TRBJ2-7; 7 positions match TRBD2. This CDR3 region has 14 residues. Germline CDR1 and CDR2: MNHEY and SVGAGI. J gave up 3 bases and V 6 bases, and 8 bases lay outside the gene matches.

The J gene is TRBJ1-4, the V gene TRBV19, with 9 bases aligning to TRBD1. The V gene's germline CDR1 is LNHDA and CDR2 SQIVND (reference sequence). V lost 3 bases to trimming and J lost 2 bases; unmatched junction nucleotides: 7. CDR3 length: 17 residues. CDR3 nucleotide sequence: TGTGCCAGTAGTATCCCGGGACAGGGAGCTACTAATGAAAAACTGTTTTTT. This gives the protein CASSIPGQGATNEKLFF.

The chain recombines TRBV4-2 with TRBJ2-1, with unresolved D. This CDR3 contains 15 residues. Germline-derived CDR1 and CDR2 are LGHNA and YNFKEQ. V was trimmed by 0 bases and J by 3 bases, leaving 9 bases between them. The chain's CDR3 is CASSQDIGSYNEQFF. CDR3 nucleotides: TGTGCCAGCAGCCAAGATATTGGCAGCTACAATGAGCAGTTCTTC.

J is TRBJ1-1 and V is TRBV19; D is unclear. Germline CDR1 is LNHDA and CDR2 is SQIVND (reference sequence). Trimming removed 3 bases from V and 0 bases from J, with 11 bases in between. This CDR3 spans 15 amino acids. As DNA, the CDR3 is TGTGCCAGTAGTATTGGGAGGGTGGTGAACACTGAAGCTTTCTTT. Its translation: CASSIGRVVNTEAFF.

The chain has TRBV27 and TRBJ1-4, with D possibly matching TRBD1 (5 bases). Germline values: CDR1 MNHEY, CDR2 SMNVEV (reference sequence). The CDR3 is 15 residues long. The ends were cut back, 5 bases at V and 7 bases at J, with 17 bases in the middle. This CDR3 reads CASSATGVVSEKLFF. DNA for the CDR3: TGTGCCAGCAGTGCCACAGGTGTCGTCTCTGAAAAACTGTTTTTT.

The table lists this clone with a few counts. The chain employs TRBV4-1 and TRBJ2-2; TRBD2 might be the D (5 bases). V gave up 0 bases and J gave up 1 base, with 9 bases separating them. CDR1 MGHRA and CDR2 YSYEKL come from the germline V gene. The CDR3 runs 16 residues. The chain's CDR3 is CASSQDAGLNTGELFF. Here the CDR3 DNA reads TGCGCCAGCAGCCAAGACGCGGGCCTGAACACCGGGGAGCTGTTTTTT.

This clone was detected a few times. This chain uses TRBV29-1 with TRBJ1-1, with 7 bases lining up with TRBD1. This CDR3 is built from 13 residues. The germline V gene encodes CDR1 SQVTM and CDR2 ANQGSEA. The J segment lost 3 bases and the V segment lost 3 bases, leaving 4 bases of the junction unmatched. The CDR3 coding sequence is TGCAGCGTTGAGAGACAGGGTTACACTGAAGCTTTCTTT. Translation: CSVERQGYTEAFF.

CDR3 loop: CASSDRGRPPFWEQYF. CDR3 coding DNA: TGTGCCAGCAGCGACAGGGGGCGCCCCCCCTTTTGGGAGCAGTATTTT. This sequence joins TRBV28 and TRBJ2-3; 10 bases are shared with TRBD1. Losses at the gene ends were 6 bases for V and 11 bases for J; bases not matched to a gene: 17. CDR1 and CDR2 (germline): MDHEN, SYDVKM. The CDR3 loop spans 16 amino acids.

The genes are TRBV30 and TRBJ2-7; 8 nucleotides match TRBD1. CDR1 and CDR2 (germline): GTSNPN, SVGIG (reference sequence). CDR3 size: 13 residues. Losses at the gene ends were 4 bases for V and 2 bases for J; bases not matched to a gene: 4. This CDR3 is CAWNRGNAYEQYF. The CDR3 DNA follows: TGTGCCTGGAACAGGGGGAACGCCTACGAGCAGTACTTC.

DNA for the CDR3: TGTGCCAGCAGCTTAGCACCTCTAGCGGGAGAAACGGATACGCAGTATTTT. This sequence encodes CASSLAPLAGETDTQYF. The chain uses TRBV7-9 and TRBJ2-3; 10 bases line up with TRBD2. The CDR3 loop spans 17 amino acids. Germline CDR1 and CDR2: SEHNR and FQNEAQ (reference sequence). Unmatched junction bases numbered 9, after V lost 0 bases and J lost 6 bases.

The chain links TRBV4-3 to TRBJ2-5; D remains unclear. CDR3 length: 13 amino acids. Looked up from germline, CDR1 is LGHNA and CDR2 is YSLEER. Trimming stripped 0 bases from V and 10 bases from J, with 12 bases between. As DNA, the CDR3 is TGCGCCAGCAGCCAAGATATTCGGTATATCCAGTACTTC. It encodes CASSQDIRYIQYF.

This chain links TRBV7-9 with TRBJ2-1, with TRBD2 identical over 9 bases. The V segment lost 5 bases and the J segment 10 bases; nucleotides outside the gene matches: 12. CDR1 SEHNR and CDR2 FQNEAQ come from the germline V gene (reference sequence). CDR3 length: 15 amino acids. CDR3 sequence reads: CASSPSGRPFGEQFF. Written as DNA, the CDR3 is TGTGCCAGCAGCCCGAGCGGGAGGCCCTTTGGGGAGCAGTTCTTC. The full variable domain, in which reference TRBV7-9 and TRBJ2-1 provide the parts outside the CDR3, is DTGVSQNPRHKITKRGQNVTFRCDPISEHNRLYWYRQTLGQGPEFLTYFQNEAQLEKSRLLSDRFSAERPKGSFSTLEIQRTEQGDSAMYLCASSPSGRPFGEQFFGPGTRLTVL.